These 27 T cell receptor beta chains came from one sample sequenced in a study of blood T cell repertoires in COVID-19. TCRdb's copy holds only in-frame clones and misses some; the assay was immunoSEQ multiplex PCR. The table shows 190,000 or so clones, with nearly 90% occurring only once. Sequences were obtained from peripheral blood. Source of these receptors: a man aged 45 to 65 with acute or convalescent COVID-19.

The CDR3 loop reads CASSIGYRGSLNTEAFF. DNA of the CDR3: TGTGCCAGTAGTATAGGGTACAGGGGGAGTCTGAACACTGAAGCTTTCTTT. The genes are TRBV19 and TRBJ1-1, with 8 bases that match TRBD1. This CDR3 comprises 17 residues. Germline CDR1 LNHDA, CDR2 SQIVND (reference sequence). J was trimmed by 0 bases and V by 1 base; bases with no gene match: 7.

This chain joins TRBV6-6 and TRBJ2-3; 7 nucleotides match TRBD1. The CDR3 has 15 residues. With 6 bases clipped from V and 0 bases from J, the junction kept 6 bases outside the gene matches. Germline CDR1 is MNHNY and CDR2 is SVGAGI (reference sequence). DNA of the CDR3: TGTGCCAGCAGCAACAGGGACAGAAGCACAGATACGCAGTATTTT. As protein: CASSNRDRSTDTQYF.

The CDR3 spells CASSPRGQPWVYEQYF. The CDR3 DNA follows: TGTGCCAGCAGTCCCCGCGGACAGCCATGGGTCTACGAGCAGTACTTC. V gene TRBV28 combines with J gene TRBJ2-7; maybe TRBD1 (6 bases). Germline CDR1 and CDR2: MDHEN and SYDVKM. There are 16 residues in the CDR3. V gave up 5 bases and J gave up 3 bases, with 20 bases separating them.

V gene TRBV19 combines with J gene TRBJ2-1, with D possibly matching TRBD1 (6 bases). Germline CDR1 is LNHDA and CDR2 is SQIVND (reference sequence). CDR3 length: 14 residues. V was shortened by 4 bases and J by 0 bases, with 7 bases between the two germline ends. The chain's CDR3 is CASSKGDSYNEQFF. In DNA, the CDR3 is TGTGCCAGTAGTAAGGGGGACTCCTACAATGAGCAGTTCTTC. Variable domain in full (rest from reference TRBV19 and TRBJ2-1): DGGITQSPKYLFRKEGQNVTLSCEQNLNHDAMYWYRQDPGQGLRLIYYSQIVNDFQKGDIAEGYSVSREKKESFPLTVTSAQKNPTAFYLCASSKGDSYNEQFFGPGTRLTVL.

The V and J genes are TRBV19 and TRBJ2-4, with TRBD1 matching over 9 bases. V was clipped by 5 bases and J by 0 bases; unmatched bases: 8. The germline V gene has CDR1 LNHDA and CDR2 SQIVND (reference sequence). CDR3 length: 17 residues. DNA of the CDR3: TGTGCCAGTAGTCCCCCGTACAGGGGGCGAGCCAAAAACATTCAGTACTTC. The encoded protein is CASSPPYRGRAKNIQYF.

The chain uses TRBV5-1 and TRBJ2-7; tentative D call: TRBD1 (5 bases). Trimming left V 1 base short and J 6 bases short, with 11 bases between. Germline V lookup: CDR1 SGHRS, CDR2 YFSETQ. The CDR3 loop spans 13 amino acids. For the CDR3, the DNA is TGCGCCAGCAGCTTGCGAAGGGGCTCCGAGCAGTACTTC. Its translation is CASSLRRGSEQYF.

The V and J genes are TRBV30 and TRBJ2-7; the D is unclear. V lost 2 bases and J lost 2, with 19 bases in between. This CDR3 is 16 amino acids long. The V gene's germline CDR1 is GTSNPN and CDR2 SVGIG (reference sequence). CDR3 amino acids: CAWSSPVRSPTYEQYF. The CDR3 bases are TGTGCCTGGAGTTCCCCTGTCCGGAGTCCCACCTACGAGCAGTACTTC.

The chain employs TRBV25-1 and TRBJ2-5, with D possibly matching TRBD1 (5 bases). V was shortened by 10 bases and J by 5 bases, with 14 bases between the two germline ends. CDR1 and CDR2 (germline): MGHDK, SYGVNS. The CDR3 has 12 residues. CDR3: CATQGRVETQYF. CDR3 sequence (DNA): TGTGCCACCCAGGGTAGGGTCGAGACCCAGTACTTC.

CDR3 sequence (DNA): TGTGCCAGCAGATTGGCAGGGAACATGGAGACCCAGTACTTC. Protein: CASRLAGNMETQYF. The chain uses TRBV27 and TRBJ2-5; perhaps TRBD1 as D (5 bases). V lost 6 bases and J lost 5, with 16 bases in between. The V gene's germline CDR1 is MNHEY and CDR2 SMNVEV (reference sequence). The CDR3 loop spans 14 amino acids.

V gene TRBV10-3 combines with J gene TRBJ1-2, with unresolved D. Trimming pared 0 bases from V and 4 bases from J, leaving 15 bases between. This CDR3 is 16 amino acids long. The germline V gene encodes CDR1 ENHRY and CDR2 SYGVKD. The CDR3, as DNA: TGTGCCATCAGTGAGTCCACGTGGGCGATTACCTATGGCTACACCTTC. Protein sequence: CAISESTWAITYGYTF.

V is TRBV5-1 and J is TRBJ2-1; 8 nucleotides match TRBD1. Germline loops: CDR1 SGHRS, CDR2 YFSETQ. V lost 2 bases to trimming and J lost 2 bases; unmatched junction nucleotides: 12. The CDR3 is 18 amino acids. CDR3 loop: CASSFQIPTGDAYNEQFF. The CDR3 DNA is TGCGCCAGCAGCTTCCAAATACCGACAGGGGACGCCTACAATGAGCAGTTCTTC.

The chain employs TRBV28 and TRBJ2-7; TRBD2 agrees at 7 bases. The V and J ends lost 6 bases and 5 bases, in that order; junction bases with no gene match: 10. The CDR3 is made up of 14 amino acids. Germline CDR1 and CDR2: MDHEN and SYDVKM. The CDR3 sequence: CASRMGTIPNEQYF. The CDR3 DNA reads TGTGCCAGCAGGATGGGGACTATCCCTAACGAGCAGTACTTC.

This clone was seen once. V and J are TRBV7-2 and TRBJ1-5, with 7 bases fitting TRBD1. CDR3 length: 14 amino acids. V was clipped by 5 bases and J by 3 bases; unmatched bases: 4. Looked up from germline, CDR1 is SGHTA and CDR2 is FQGNSA. The CDR3 nucleotides read TGTGCCAGCAGCATGACAGGGATCAATCAGCCCCAGCATTTT. Translated: CASSMTGINQPQHF. The full variable domain, with the rest looked up from reference TRBV7-2 and TRBJ1-5, is GAGVSQSPSNKVTEKGKDVELRCDPISGHTALYWYRQSLGQGLEFLIYFQGNSAPDKSGLPSDRFSAERTGGSVSTLTIQRTQQEDSAVYLCASSMTGINQPQHFGDGTRLSIL.

This rearrangement joins TRBV27 to TRBJ2-5; D may be TRBD2 (5 bases). CDR3 length: 15 residues. V gave up 5 bases and J gave up 4 bases, with 17 bases separating them. Looked up from germline, CDR1 is MNHEY and CDR2 is SMNVEV (reference sequence). The CDR3 DNA reads as TGTGCCAGCAGTCCCGGGGATAGTTTTGGAGAGACCCAGTACTTC. Translated, it gives CASSPGDSFGETQYF.

The chain joins TRBV9 to TRBJ1-1; D call uncertain. Germline CDR1 and CDR2: SGDLS and YYNGEE. V dropped 0 bases and J dropped 1 base, with 7 bases sitting between them. The CDR3 runs 14 residues. The CDR3 bases are TGTGCCAGCAGCGTAGGTTCAGGGAACACTGAAGCTTTCTTT. Translation: CASSVGSGNTEAFF.

In this sample, this clone turned up a few times. The chain combines TRBV7-2 with TRBJ2-1; possible D gene TRBD2, 6 bases. CDR1 and CDR2 from the germline V gene are SGHTA and FQGNSA. The length of the CDR3 is 16 residues. Between the trimmed V and J ends, which lost 6 bases and 0 bases, there was a span of 15 bases. The CDR3 nucleotides read TGTGCCAGCAGTTTAATAGCGGAGCCCTCCTACAATGAGCAGTTCTTC. This gives the protein CASSLIAEPSYNEQFF.

The chain has TRBV12-3 or TRBV12-4 and TRBJ1-2; 8 nucleotides match TRBD1. V gave up 6 bases and J gave up 6 bases; unmatched junction bases: 6. This CDR3 has 13 amino acids. In nucleotides, the CDR3 is TGTGCCAGCAGCATTACAGGGGGGAATGGCTACACCTTC. Amino acids: CASSITGGNGYTF.

The J gene is TRBJ2-3, the V gene TRBV9; D might be TRBD1 (5 bases). V dropped 4 bases and J dropped 2 bases, with 11 bases sitting between them. From germline, CDR1 is SGDLS and CDR2 YYNGEE. The CDR3 contains 14 residues. CDR3 in DNA: TGTGCCAGCAGCCCTAGACAGACCACAGATACGCAGTATTTT. It yields the protein CASSPRQTTDTQYF.

This chain links TRBV4-1 with TRBJ2-1, with D possibly being TRBD1 (6 bases). The germline V and J ends were trimmed by 1 base and 9 bases, with 22 bases remaining between them. The CDR3 is 17 amino acids. Germline V gene sequence: CDR1 MGHRA, CDR2 YSYEKL. The CDR3 DNA reads as TGCGCCAGCAGCCAAGGCCAGTACGTTAGGGGGAGTATTGAGCAGTTCTTC. The encoded protein is CASSQGQYVRGSIEQFF.

The chain is built from TRBV5-4 and TRBJ1-3; 10 bases line up with TRBD1. The CDR3 length is 15 residues. CDR1 is SGHNT and CDR2 is YYREEE in the germline V gene (reference sequence). V lost 2 bases and J lost 4; bases outside the gene matches: 3. CDR3 sequence: CASSFADRGGNTIYF. In nucleotides, the CDR3 is TGTGCCAGCAGCTTCGCGGACAGGGGGGGAAACACCATATATTTT.

This rearrangement joins TRBV5-4 to TRBJ1-3; maybe TRBD1 (6 bases). Germline CDR1 is SGHNT and CDR2 is YYREEE (reference sequence). The ends were cut back, 4 bases at V and 0 bases at J, with 11 bases in the middle. CDR3 length: 15 amino acids. The CDR3 loop reads CASSTDRRSGNTIYF. In DNA form, the CDR3 reads TGTGCCAGCAGCACGGACAGACGCTCTGGAAACACCATATATTTT.

This clone was counted a single time. CDR3 bases: TGTGCCAGCAGCGCCCCTTCCGGGGGTGACATTCAGTACTTC. Translated, it gives CASSAPSGGDIQYF. The chain carries TRBV3-1 (or the pseudogene TRBV3-2) and TRBJ2-4, with D perhaps matching TRBD2 (6 bases). CDR3 length: 14 amino acids. Trimming removed 5 bases from V and 8 bases from J, with 16 bases in between. Germline lookup yields CDR1 LGHDT and CDR2 YNNKEL (reference sequence).

This chain uses TRBV10-3 with TRBJ1-1; tentatively, D is TRBD1 (5 bases). Germline lookup yields CDR1 ENHRY and CDR2 SYGVKD. The length of the CDR3 is 14 residues. V lost 6 bases and J 1 base, leaving 12 bases between the germline ends. CDR3 sequence reads: CAISNIQGNTEAFF. Written as DNA, the CDR3 is TGTGCCATCAGCAACATCCAGGGGAACACTGAAGCTTTCTTT.

V gene TRBV30 combines with J gene TRBJ2-6; D gene ambiguous. Between the trimmed V and J ends, which lost 0 bases and 0 bases, there was a span of 6 bases. Germline CDR1 GTSNPN, CDR2 SVGIG (reference sequence). The length of the CDR3 is 15 residues. The CDR3 spells CAWSVPGSGANVLTF. The CDR3 DNA reads as TGTGCCTGGAGTGTCCCCGGCTCTGGGGCCAACGTCCTGACTTTC.

The chain has TRBV4-1 and TRBJ2-7, with 10 bases lining up with TRBD1. Germline V gene sequence: CDR1 MGHRA, CDR2 YSYEKL. V dropped 3 bases and J dropped 3; count of bases not matched to a gene: 5. The CDR3 covers 15 residues. CDR3 amino acids: CASSHRTGGNYEQYF. CDR3 nucleotide sequence: TGCGCCAGCAGCCACCGGACAGGGGGTAACTACGAGCAGTACTTC.

This chain connects TRBV12-3 or TRBV12-4 to TRBJ2-5; D may be TRBD1 (5 bases). CDR3 length: 13 amino acids. Trimming cost V 5 bases and J 1 base, with 8 bases left between them. Here the CDR3 DNA reads TGTGCCAGCAGTCTGGGGCTCCAAGAGACCCAGTACTTC. Protein: CASSLGLQETQYF.

The chain recombines TRBV29-1 with TRBJ2-7; 7 bases match TRBD1. Per the germline V gene, CDR1 is SQVTM and CDR2 is ANQGSEA. This CDR3 spans 13 amino acids. J was trimmed by 0 bases and V by 6 bases; bases with no gene match: 5. For the CDR3, the DNA is TGCAGCGTAACGACAGGGTTCTCCTACGAGCAGTACTTC. Translated: CSVTTGFSYEQYF.